This T cell receptor beta chain was sequenced for a study of T cell responses to AZD1222 COVID-19 vaccine. Study-wide points: Unmutated variant regions are reportedly targeted by nearly half of spike-specific TCRs. Mapped onto spike, vaccine-associated CD4 TCRs spanned it and were dominant at 160-218 and 743-854. In a largely white British group with more females than males, clonal diversity was possibly underestimated. Baseline serology detected seropositivity in only six or seven AZD1222 recipients.

Concerning this clone: Its specificity is not known.

The protocol was immunoSEQ multiplex PCR, while the TCRdb copy is restricted to in-frame clones and leaves out a portion. The data show 100,000 to 150,000 clones, over 70% seen once. Germline CDR1 and CDR2: LGHDT and YNNKEL (reference sequence). The ends were cut back, 4 bases at V and 4 bases at J, with 11 bases in the middle. The CDR3 consists of 13 residues. This clonotype originated in an adult in good health. The sample here was peripheral blood, taken on day 0 of AZD1222 vaccination. The gene calls are TRBV3-1 (or the pseudogene TRBV3-2) and TRBJ2-7, with TRBD1 as a possible D gene (5 bases). The CDR3 here is CASSPGQLYEQYF. CDR3 nucleotide sequence: TGTGCCAGCAGCCCTGGACAACTATACGAGCAGTACTTC.